One and the same sample provided the 9 T cell receptor beta chains below, sequenced in a study of beta chain features in type 1 diabetes. Regarding the study as a whole: Patients with Type 1 diabetes showed moderately but significantly shorter TCRB CDR3s in all four CD4+ subsets.

Their target antigens are unknown. Expressed TCRB transcripts were sequenced after all isolated RNA was converted to cDNA. Method: immunoSEQ multiplex PCR; TCRdb's copy keeps in-frame clones and lacks some. The sample lists 300,000 or so clones, about a tenth occurring once. The material sequenced was central memory CD4+ T cells from blood. The receptor source for this set is a man younger than 40 with type 1 diabetes.

The chain uses TRBV30 and TRBJ2-5; tentatively, D is TRBD1 or TRBD2 (6 bases each). V lost 0 bases to trimming and J lost 5 bases, with 16 bases between them. This CDR3 has 15 amino acids. Germline V gene lookup returns CDR1 GTSNPN and CDR2 SVGIG (reference sequence). CDR3 region: CAWSVKGGRRETQYF. As DNA, the CDR3 is TGTGCCTGGAGTGTAAAAGGGGGGAGGAGGGAGACCCAGTACTTC.

A few counts support this clone. The J gene is TRBJ2-5, the V gene TRBV27; 11 bases are shared with TRBD2. Losses at the gene ends were 6 bases for V and 5 bases for J; bases not matched to a gene: 11. The CDR3 runs 16 residues. Germline CDR1 reads MNHEY; CDR2 reads SMNVEV (reference sequence). CDR3 coding DNA: TGTGCCAGCAGACCCGGACTAGCGGGTTGGGGGGAGACCCAGTACTTC. Its translation is CASRPGLAGWGETQYF.

A few counts support this clone. The germline gene is not matched at one end of the junction; a read error may be the cause. V and J are TRBV2 and TRBJ2-3, with 10 bases identical to TRBD2. The CDR3 is 17 residues long. From germline, CDR1 is SNHLY and CDR2 FYNNEI. DNA for the CDR3: TGTGCGAGCAGACGATCTCGTAGCGGGGGGCCACAGATAACGCAGTATTTT. It translates to CASRRSRSGGPQITQYF.

This clone appeared a few times. In the same sample, other DNA sequences code for this CDR3. The chain uses TRBV27 and TRBJ2-3; tentative D call: TRBD2 (5 bases). Trimming stripped 6 bases from V and 2 bases from J, with 9 bases between. The CDR3 totals 13 residues. Looked up from germline, CDR1 is MNHEY and CDR2 is SMNVEV (reference sequence). The CDR3 bases are TGTGCCAGCAGCCGAGCGGTCACAGATACGCAGTATTTT. It yields the protein CASSRAVTDTQYF.

The chain carries TRBV7-9 and TRBJ2-3; D unclear. Trimming shortened V by 1 base and J by 2 bases, and 16 bases separated the two germline ends. There are 17 residues in the CDR3. CDR1 is SEHNR and CDR2 is FQNEAQ in the germline V gene (reference sequence). In DNA form, the CDR3 reads TGTGCCAGCAGCTTAGGGTCGCAGCCTCTTCTCACAGATACGCAGTATTTT. This translates into CASSLGSQPLLTDTQYF.

Regarding this clone: The sample has other DNA sequences that encode this CDR3 too. This chain connects TRBV30 to TRBJ1-1, with D hard to call. CDR3 size: 9 residues. Trimming cost V 7 bases and J 8 bases, with 8 bases left between them. Per germline, CDR1 GTSNPN and CDR2 SVGIG (reference sequence). The CDR3 DNA reads as TGTGCCTCCCCCGGGGAAGCTTTCTTT. Its protein is CASPGEAFF. Supplemented by reference TRBV30 and TRBJ1-1, the full variable domain reads SQTIHQWPATLVQPVGSPLSLECTVEGTSNPNLYWYRQAAGRGLQLLFYSVGIGQISSEVPQNLSASRPQDRQFILSSKKLLLSDSGFYLCASPGEAFFGQGTRLTVV.

This clone was recorded only once. The chain uses TRBV5-6 and TRBJ2-5; D may match TRBD1 or TRBD2 (5 bases each). Trimming took off 1 base at V and 1 base at J, with 11 bases between the two ends. Germline CDR1 SGHDT, CDR2 YYEEEE. The CDR3 runs to 15 residues. The CDR3 sequence: CASSLRDAVQETQYF. The CDR3 coding sequence is TGTGCCAGCAGCTTGAGGGACGCCGTCCAAGAGACCCAGTACTTC.

This rearrangement joins TRBV19 to TRBJ1-2, with a possible D match to TRBD1 (5 bases). Germline V gene data show CDR1 as LNHDA and CDR2 as SQIVND (reference sequence). V was trimmed by 7 bases and J by 4 bases, leaving 13 bases between them. The CDR3 totals 13 residues. CDR3 DNA: TGTGCCAGTAAACCAGAGGGGTCCTATGGCTACACCTTC. As protein: CASKPEGSYGYTF.

Only a few counts were recorded for this clone. The same CDR3 arises from other DNA sequences in this sample as well. This chain connects TRBV19 to TRBJ2-3; D remains ambiguous. Germline values: CDR1 LNHDA, CDR2 SQIVND (reference sequence). The V end lost 3 bases, the J end lost 4 bases, and 5 bases lay between the germline ends. The CDR3 has 12 amino acids. In DNA form, the CDR3 reads TGTGCCAGTAGTATCGTTCCAGATACGCAGTATTTT. Residues: CASSIVPDTQYF.